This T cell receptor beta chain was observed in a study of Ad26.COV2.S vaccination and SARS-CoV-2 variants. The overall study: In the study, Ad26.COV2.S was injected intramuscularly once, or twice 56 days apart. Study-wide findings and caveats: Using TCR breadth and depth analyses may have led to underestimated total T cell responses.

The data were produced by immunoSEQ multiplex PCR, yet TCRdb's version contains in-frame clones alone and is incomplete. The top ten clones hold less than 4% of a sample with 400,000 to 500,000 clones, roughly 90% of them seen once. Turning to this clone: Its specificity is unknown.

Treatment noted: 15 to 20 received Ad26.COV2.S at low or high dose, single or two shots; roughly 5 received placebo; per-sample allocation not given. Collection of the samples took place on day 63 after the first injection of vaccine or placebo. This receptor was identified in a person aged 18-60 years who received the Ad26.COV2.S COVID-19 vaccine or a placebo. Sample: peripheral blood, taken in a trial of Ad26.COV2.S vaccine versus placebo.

CDR3 region: CASSRWGDYNEQFF. CDR3 coding DNA: TGTGCCAGCAGCCGGTGGGGGGACTACAATGAGCAGTTCTTC. The chain combines TRBV9 with TRBJ2-1, with D perhaps matching TRBD2 (6 bases). Germline V gene data show CDR1 as SGDLS and CDR2 as YYNGEE. The CDR3 is made up of 14 amino acids. Trimming pared 4 bases from V and 3 bases from J, leaving 11 bases between.